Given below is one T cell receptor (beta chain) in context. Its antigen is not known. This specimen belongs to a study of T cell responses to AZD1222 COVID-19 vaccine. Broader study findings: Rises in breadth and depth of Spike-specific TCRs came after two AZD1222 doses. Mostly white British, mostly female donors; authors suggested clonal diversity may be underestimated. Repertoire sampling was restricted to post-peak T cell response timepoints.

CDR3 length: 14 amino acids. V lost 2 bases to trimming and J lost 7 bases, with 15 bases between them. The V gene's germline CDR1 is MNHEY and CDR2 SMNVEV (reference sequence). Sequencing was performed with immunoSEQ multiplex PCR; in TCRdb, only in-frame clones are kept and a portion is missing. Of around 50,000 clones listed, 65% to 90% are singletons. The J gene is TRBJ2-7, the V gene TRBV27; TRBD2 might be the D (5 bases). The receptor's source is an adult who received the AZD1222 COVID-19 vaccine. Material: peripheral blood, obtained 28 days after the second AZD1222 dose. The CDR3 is CASSLLARGWEQYF. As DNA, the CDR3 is TGTGCCAGCAGTTTACTGGCGCGAGGGTGGGAGCAGTACTTC.